This passage covers 15 T cell receptor beta chains from one sample sequenced in a study of beta chain features in type 1 diabetes (dated by TCRdb to 2016 to 2019). Study-wide conclusions, independent of this receptor: In all four CD4+ subsets, TCRB CDR3 length was moderately but significantly shorter in type 1 diabetes patients.

No antigen has been identified for these receptors. Library preparation employed the immunoSEQ multiplex PCR assay. The entire isolated RNA was reverse transcribed using the High Capacity cDNA Reverse Transcription Kit, and thus expressed TCRB transcripts were sequenced. TCRdb took this table from immuneACCESS and kept in-frame rearrangements with V and J called. Such tables lack part of the clones; where checked against another copy, unresolved V genes explain under half of the gap, and the rest is unexplained. Across this sample there are around 150,000 clones, with about 9.3% seen only once. The ten most abundant clones make up approximately 0.46% of the sample. The sample was central memory CD4+ T cells from blood. These receptor sequences come from a man aged 25-45 years with type 1 diabetes.

The V call is TRBV7-2, the J call TRBJ1-2; D remains unclear. Germline assignment: CDR1 SGHTA and CDR2 FQGNSA. The V end was cut by 5 bases, the J end by 8 bases, with 12 bases between. The CDR3 is 12 residues long. DNA for the CDR3: TGTGCCAGCAGCCGTACATCCTCAGGCTACACCTTC. Its protein product is CASSRTSSGYTF.

V usage is TRBV7-2 and J usage is TRBJ1-1; no clear D. CDR1 is SGHTA, CDR2 FQGNSA, per germline. This CDR3 is built from 14 residues. Trimming left V 1 base short and J 3 bases short, with 9 bases between. CDR3 DNA: TGTGCCAGCAGCTTAGTTTTCCCGGACACTGAAGCTTTCTTT. This sequence encodes CASSLVFPDTEAFF.

This clone was picked up a small number of times. The rearrangement uses TRBV27 and TRBJ1-2, with 10 bases lining up with TRBD1. The CDR3 length is 13 residues. The V segment lost 3 bases and the J segment 8 bases; nucleotides outside the gene matches: 3. Germline V gene data show CDR1 as MNHEY and CDR2 as SMNVEV (reference sequence). The CDR3 is CASSFWDRGGYTF. The DNA for the CDR3 is TGTGCCAGCAGTTTTTGGGACAGGGGCGGCTACACCTTC.

In this sample, this clone turned up a few times. The chain employs TRBV19 and TRBJ1-2, with D perhaps matching TRBD1 (5 bases). The ends were cut back, 4 bases at V and 1 base at J, with 10 bases in the middle. The CDR3 has 14 residues. Per the germline V gene, CDR1 is LNHDA and CDR2 is SQIVND (reference sequence). The CDR3, as DNA: TGTGCCAGTAGTAAGCAGACAGTTAACTATGGCTACACCTTC. Amino acids: CASSKQTVNYGYTF.

V and J are TRBV4-3 and TRBJ2-7, with 10 positions matching TRBD1. The CDR3 length is 14 residues. The J segment lost 7 bases and the V segment lost 4 bases, leaving 7 bases of the junction unmatched. Germline CDR1 is LGHNA and CDR2 is YSLEER. For the CDR3, the DNA is TGCGCCAGCAGCCGGGGACAGGGGTTTCAGGAGCAGTACTTC. Residues: CASSRGQGFQEQYF.

The V gene is TRBV28, the J gene TRBJ2-5; 8 bases match TRBD2. Trimming at V came to 6 bases and at J to 1 base, leaving 7 bases not matched to a gene. This CDR3 has 15 residues. Per germline, CDR1 MDHEN and CDR2 SYDVKM. CDR3 loop: CASSKRGPVQETQYF. The DNA for the CDR3 is TGTGCCAGCAGCAAGCGGGGGCCGGTCCAAGAGACCCAGTACTTC. The variable domain in full, with the rest retrieved from reference TRBV28 and TRBJ2-5, is DVKVTQSSRYLVKRTGEKVFLECVQDMDHENMFWYRQDPGLGLRLIYFSYDVKMKEKGDIPEGYSVSREKKERFSLILESASTNQTSMYLCASSKRGPVQETQYFGPGTRLLVL.

The V call is TRBV4-1, the J call TRBJ1-2; D call uncertain. This CDR3 spans 15 amino acids. The V end was cut by 2 bases, the J end by 3 bases, with 13 bases between. Looked up from germline, CDR1 is MGHRA and CDR2 is YSYEKL. DNA of the CDR3: TGCGCCAGCAGCCAACAGACTAGTAGCGACTATGGCTACACCTTC. Translating it yields CASSQQTSSDYGYTF.

In its sample, this clone was seen once. The rearrangement links TRBV4-3 to TRBJ2-5, with a weak D call TRBD1 (5 bases). Per the germline V gene, CDR1 is LGHNA and CDR2 is YSLEER. The V end was cut by 6 bases, the J end by 0 bases, with 17 bases between. CDR3 size: 16 residues. CDR3 bases: TGCGCCAGCAGTGACTTTCCGACAGTGAACCAAGAGACCCAGTACTTC. Translation: CASSDFPTVNQETQYF.

This clone appeared a few times. V gene TRBV10-3 combines with J gene TRBJ2-7; TRBD1 agrees at 11 bases. Germline CDR1 and CDR2: ENHRY and SYGVKD. The CDR3 has 14 residues. J was trimmed by 2 bases and V by 5 bases; bases with no gene match: 2. The CDR3 coding sequence is TGTGCCATCAGTCCGGGACAGGGGGCCTACGAGCAGTACTTC. It specifies CAISPGQGAYEQYF.

This clone was observed a handful of times. This chain links TRBV9 with TRBJ2-2, with TRBD2 matching 12 bases. The trim removed 1 base at V and 5 bases at J, leaving 3 bases unmatched. This CDR3 spans 16 amino acids. CDR1 SGDLS and CDR2 YYNGEE come from the germline V gene. The CDR3 protein is CASSVLAGGLTGELFF. In DNA, the CDR3 is TGTGCCAGCAGCGTACTAGCGGGAGGGCTAACCGGGGAGCTGTTTTTT.

The sample holds a few counts of this clone. The V gene is TRBV2, the J gene TRBJ2-5, with a weak D call TRBD2 (6 bases). The CDR3 loop spans 15 amino acids. Trimming took 6 bases from V and 1 from J, leaving 15 bases between them. Per the germline V gene, CDR1 is SNHLY and CDR2 is FYNNEI. CDR3 nucleotide sequence: TGTGCCAGCAGCGCCCAGCGGGCTTTCCAAGAGACCCAGTACTTC. Its protein is CASSAQRAFQETQYF. Full variable domain (remainder filled in from reference TRBV2 and TRBJ2-5): EPEVTQTPSHQVTQMGQEVILRCVPISNHLYFYWYRQILGQKVEFLVSFYNNEISEKSEIFDDQFSVERPDGSNFTLKIRSTKLEDSAMYFCASSAQRAFQETQYFGPGTRLLVL.

V usage is TRBV7-3 and J usage is TRBJ2-7; D is unresolved. V lost 4 bases and J 2 bases, leaving 3 bases between the germline ends. CDR3 length: 11 amino acids. Germline assignment: CDR1 SGHTA and CDR2 FQGTGA. CDR3 in amino acids: CASSSAYEQYF. DNA for the CDR3: TGTGCCAGCAGCTCCGCCTACGAGCAGTACTTC. The full variable domain, rest sourced from reference TRBV7-3 and TRBJ2-7, is GAGVSQTPSNKVTEKGKYVELRCDPISGHTALYWYRQSLGQGPEFLIYFQGTGAADDSGLPNDRFFAVRPEGSVSTLKIQRTERGDSAVYLCASSSAYEQYFGPGTRLTVT.

This clone occurred a few times. The chain is built from TRBV5-4 and TRBJ2-3; D not certain. V was pared by 2 bases and J by 5 bases, with 9 bases between. Germline V lookup: CDR1 SGHNT, CDR2 YYREEE (reference sequence). This CDR3 comprises 13 residues. The CDR3 reads CASSFSQEDTQYF. CDR3 nucleotides: TGTGCCAGCAGCTTTTCCCAGGAAGATACGCAGTATTTT.

This clone appeared a few times. This chain joins TRBV6-1 and TRBJ1-5; TRBD1 agrees at 9 bases. Germline lookup yields CDR1 MNHNS and CDR2 SASEGT. The CDR3 spans 14 residues. Trimming took 5 bases from V and 7 from J; bases not matched to a gene: 6. The chain's CDR3 is CASSPTGGGQPQHF. As DNA, the CDR3 is TGTGCCAGCAGTCCCACAGGGGGCGGGCAGCCCCAGCATTTT.

CDR3 DNA: TGTGCCAGCAACCGAGAACCCCGGAGACAGGGATTCACCGGGGAGCTGTTTTTT. It is translated as CASNREPRRQGFTGELFF. J is TRBJ2-2 and V is TRBV28; TRBD1 matches at 7 bases. The trim removed 7 bases at V and 4 bases at J, leaving 18 bases unmatched. Germline V gives CDR1 MDHEN, CDR2 SYDVKM. This CDR3 has 18 amino acids. The whole variable domain, filled in from reference TRBV28 and TRBJ2-2, reads DVKVTQSSRYLVKRTGEKVFLECVQDMDHENMFWYRQDPGLGLRLIYFSYDVKMKEKGDIPEGYSVSREKKERFSLILESASTNQTSMYLCASNREPRRQGFTGELFFGEGSRLTVL.